The clone carrying this T cell receptor beta chain was picked up one time. A junction boundary mismatches the germline segment, possibly from a read error. The CDR3 runs to 12 residues. CDR1 SNHLY and CDR2 FYNNEI come from the germline V gene. This sample was included in a study of blood T cell repertoires in COVID-19. Assay: immunoSEQ multiplex PCR; the TCRdb copy retains only in-frame clones and omits some. This table has about 130,000 clones, more than 75% appearing once. This clonotype originated in a man over 45 with active COVID-19. The chain employs TRBV2 and TRBJ2-7; TRBD2 matches at 10 bases. The sample was peripheral blood. This CDR3 is CASSDQKLAGDF. The CDR3 DNA reads TGTGCCAGCAGTGATCAGAAGCTAGCGGGGGACTTC.